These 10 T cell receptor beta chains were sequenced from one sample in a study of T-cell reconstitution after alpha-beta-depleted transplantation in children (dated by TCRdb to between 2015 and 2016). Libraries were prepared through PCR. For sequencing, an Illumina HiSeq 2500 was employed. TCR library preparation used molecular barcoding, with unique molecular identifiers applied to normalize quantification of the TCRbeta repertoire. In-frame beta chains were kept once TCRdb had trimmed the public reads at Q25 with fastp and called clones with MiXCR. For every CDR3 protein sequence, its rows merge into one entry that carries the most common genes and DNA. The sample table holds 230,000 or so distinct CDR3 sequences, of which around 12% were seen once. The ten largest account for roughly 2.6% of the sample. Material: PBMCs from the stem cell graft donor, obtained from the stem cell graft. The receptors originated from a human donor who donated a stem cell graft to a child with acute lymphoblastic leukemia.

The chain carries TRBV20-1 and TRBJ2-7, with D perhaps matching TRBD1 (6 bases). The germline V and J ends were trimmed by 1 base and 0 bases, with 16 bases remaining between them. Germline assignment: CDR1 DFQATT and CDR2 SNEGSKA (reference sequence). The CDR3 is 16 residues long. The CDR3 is CSARGADRDTSYEQYF. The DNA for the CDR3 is TGCAGTGCTAGAGGCGCCGACCGGGACACCTCCTACGAGCAGTACTTC.

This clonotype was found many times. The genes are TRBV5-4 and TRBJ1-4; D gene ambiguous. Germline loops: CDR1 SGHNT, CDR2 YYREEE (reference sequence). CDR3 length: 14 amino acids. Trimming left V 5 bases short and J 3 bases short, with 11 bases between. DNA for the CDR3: TGTGCCAGCAGGTCGGCGCCGGCTAATGAAAAACTGTTTTTT. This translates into CASRSAPANEKLFF. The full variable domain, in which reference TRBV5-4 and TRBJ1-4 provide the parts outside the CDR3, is ETGVTQSPTHLIKTRGQQVTLRCSSQSGHNTVSWYQQALGQGPQFIFQYYREEENGRGNFPPRFSGLQFPNYSSELNVNALELDDSALYLCASRSAPANEKLFFGSGTQLSVL.

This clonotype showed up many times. The CDR3 region is CASSLRLAGGQETQYF. CDR3 DNA sequence: TGTGCCAGCAGCTTAAGGCTAGCGGGGGGGCAAGAGACCCAGTACTTC. The chain links TRBV7-2 to TRBJ2-5, with TRBD2 identical over 12 bases. V was clipped by 2 bases and J by 2 bases; unmatched bases: 3. This CDR3 spans 16 amino acids. Germline CDR1 reads SGHTA; CDR2 reads FQGNSA.

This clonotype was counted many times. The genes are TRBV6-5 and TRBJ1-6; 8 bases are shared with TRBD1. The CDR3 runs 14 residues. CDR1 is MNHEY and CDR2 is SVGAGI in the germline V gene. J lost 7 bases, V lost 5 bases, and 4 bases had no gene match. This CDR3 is CASSRTGYNSPLHF. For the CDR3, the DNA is TGTGCCAGCAGTCGGACAGGGTACAATTCACCCCTCCACTTT.

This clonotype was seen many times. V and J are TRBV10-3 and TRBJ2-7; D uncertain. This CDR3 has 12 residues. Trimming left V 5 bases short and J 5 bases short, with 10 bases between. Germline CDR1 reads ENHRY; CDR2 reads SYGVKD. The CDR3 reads CAISLQENEQYF. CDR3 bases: TGTGCCATCAGTTTGCAGGAAAACGAGCAGTACTTC.

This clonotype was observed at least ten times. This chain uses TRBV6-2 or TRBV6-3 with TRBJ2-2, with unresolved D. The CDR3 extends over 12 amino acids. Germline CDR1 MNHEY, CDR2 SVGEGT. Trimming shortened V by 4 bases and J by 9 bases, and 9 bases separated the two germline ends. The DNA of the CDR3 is TGTGCCAGCAGTTCGTCCTACCGGGAGCTGTTTTTT. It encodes CASSSSYRELFF.

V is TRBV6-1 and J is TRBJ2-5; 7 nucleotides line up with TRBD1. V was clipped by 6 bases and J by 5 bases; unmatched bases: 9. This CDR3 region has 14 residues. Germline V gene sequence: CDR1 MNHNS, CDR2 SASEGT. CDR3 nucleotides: TGTGCCAGCAGGGTGCAGGGGGTCCGTGAGACCCAGTACTTC. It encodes CASRVQGVRETQYF.

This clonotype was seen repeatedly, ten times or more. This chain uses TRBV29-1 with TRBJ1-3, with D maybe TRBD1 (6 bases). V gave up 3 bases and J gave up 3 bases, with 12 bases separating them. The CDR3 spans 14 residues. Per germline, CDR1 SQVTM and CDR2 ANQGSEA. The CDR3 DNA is TGCAGCGTTGATGGGGGCGCAAATGGAAACACCATATATTTT. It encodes CSVDGGANGNTIYF.

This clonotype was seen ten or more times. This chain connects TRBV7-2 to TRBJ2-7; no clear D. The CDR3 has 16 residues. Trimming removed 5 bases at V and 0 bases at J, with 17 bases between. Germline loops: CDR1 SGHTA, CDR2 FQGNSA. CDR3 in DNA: TGTGCCAGCAGCGCCCCGGAGAGGTGGGGCTCCTACGAGCAGTACTTC. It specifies CASSAPERWGSYEQYF.

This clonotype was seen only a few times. CDR3 loop: CASRPNSGGNSYNEQFF. The CDR3 region has the DNA TGCGCCAGCAGACCAAATAGCGGGGGGAATTCCTACAATGAGCAGTTCTTC. The chain joins TRBV4-3 to TRBJ2-1, with TRBD2 matching 10 bases. Germline V gives CDR1 LGHNA, CDR2 YSLEER. The J segment lost 1 base and the V segment lost 6 bases, leaving 9 bases of the junction unmatched. CDR3 length: 17 residues.